These 17 T cell receptor beta chains were all obtained from the same sample, sequenced in a study of breast tumors, draining lymph nodes, adjacent tissues (dated by TCRdb to the mid-2010s). The axillary draining lymph nodes of breast cancer patients were the source of the lymph node samples. Libraries came from multiplex PCR. For sequencing, an Illumina HiSeq 2000 was employed. TCRdb cleaned the public reads at Q25 with fastp, built clones with MiXCR and kept in-frame beta chains. All rows with the same CDR3 protein become a single entry with the most common DNA and genes. The sample records some 130,000 distinct CDR3 sequences, nearly 20% of which are singletons. Under 4.5% of the sample lies in the top ten. Specimen: axillary lymph node tissue. The receptors stem from a female donor with breast cancer. Some clones in this sample may be carry-over from other donors' samples.

This chain links TRBV11-2 with TRBJ1-3; D remains unclear. The CDR3 sequence is 16 residues long. Germline V gene sequence: CDR1 SGHAT, CDR2 FQNNGV. Trimming took off 1 base at V and 0 bases at J, with 10 bases between the two ends. As DNA, the CDR3 is TGTGCCAGCAGCTTAGTGGGCGACATCTCTGGAAACACCATATATTTT. This translates into CASSLVGDISGNTIYF. Combining the CDR3 with reference TRBV11-2 and TRBJ1-3 gives the whole variable domain EAGVAQSPRYKIIEKRQSVAFWCNPISGHATLYWYQQILGQGPKLLIQFQNNGVVDDSQLPKDRFSAERLKGVDSTLKIQPAKLEDSAVYLCASSLVGDISGNTIYFGEGSWLTVV.

About this clonotype itself: At one boundary the junction diverges from the germline segment, which might be a read error. This chain connects TRBV7-9 to TRBJ1-4, with no clear D. Germline values: CDR1 SEHNR, CDR2 FQNEAQ (reference sequence). The CDR3 consists of 16 residues. The CDR3 protein is CASSRAGLATNEKLFF. DNA of the CDR3: TGTGCCAGCAGTCGCGCGGGTCTTGCAACTAATGAAAAACTGTTTTTC. Filled out from reference TRBV7-9 and TRBJ1-4, the complete variable domain reads DTGVSQNPRHKITKRGQNVTFRCDPISEHNRLYWYRQTLGQGPEFLTYFQNEAQLEKSRLLSDRFSAERPKGSFSTLEIQRTEQGDSAMYLCASSRAGLATNEKLFFGSGTQLSVL.

In this sample, this clonotype turned up many times. The chain's CDR3 is CASSEVRSEQYF. The CDR3 nucleotides are TGTGCCAGCAGTGAAGTGAGGAGTGAGCAGTACTTC. The chain joins TRBV6-1 to TRBJ2-7, with D unclear. This CDR3 is 12 amino acids long. V lost 1 base, J lost 7 bases, and 8 bases lay in between. Germline V gene sequence: CDR1 MNHNS, CDR2 SASEGT.

The table lists this clonotype with many counts. This chain links TRBV2 with TRBJ2-7; D not resolved. The V end was cut by 5 bases, the J end by 3 bases, with 14 bases between. CDR3 length equals 14 residues. CDR1 SNHLY and CDR2 FYNNEI come from the germline V gene. The CDR3 bases are TGTGCCAGCAGTCGAGACACGTCGATCTACGAGCAGTACTTC. Translating it yields CASSRDTSIYEQYF.

A word on this clonotype: This may be a read error: a much more frequent sequence differs by one nucleotide. The missing conserved phenylalanine or tryptophan at the end of this CDR3 makes a read error likely. The gene calls are TRBV20-1 and TRBJ1-5; 9 nucleotides line up with TRBD1. CDR1 is DFQATT and CDR2 is SNEGSKA in the germline V gene (reference sequence). This CDR3 spans 15 amino acids. With V trimmed by 3 bases and J by 3 bases, 6 bases remained unmatched. CDR3 coding DNA: TGCAGTGCTAGTTTCGGGACAGGGTACAATCAGCCCCAGCATCTT. Translated, it gives CSASFGTGYNQPQHL.

In this sample, this clonotype turned up many times. This chain joins TRBV7-6 and TRBJ1-3, with D perhaps TRBD1 (5 bases). The CDR3 covers 13 residues. Germline values: CDR1 SGHVS, CDR2 FNYEAQ. V was pared by 1 base and J by 8 bases, with 9 bases between. The CDR3 is CASSLDEQDTIYF. The DNA for the CDR3 is TGTGCCAGCAGCTTAGACGAACAGGACACCATATATTTT. The whole variable domain, filled in from reference TRBV7-6 and TRBJ1-3, reads GAGVSQSPRYKVTKRGQDVALRCDPISGHVSLYWYRQALGQGPEFLTYFNYEAQQDKSGLPNDRFSAERPEGSISTLTIQRTEQRDSAMYRCASSLDEQDTIYFGEGSWLTVV.

This clonotype was counted at least ten times. The V and J genes are TRBV9 and TRBJ2-3, with a possible D match to TRBD2 (7 bases). Trimming removed 0 bases from V and 4 bases from J, with 18 bases in between. CDR1 is SGDLS, CDR2 YYNGEE, per germline. This CDR3 has 17 amino acids. In DNA form, the CDR3 reads TGTGCCAGCAGCGTAGACTGGGGGGGCACGGGGGCAGATACGCAGTATTTT. This codes for CASSVDWGGTGADTQYF.

This clonotype was found many times. The gene calls are TRBV5-1 and TRBJ1-2, with a possible D match to TRBD1 (5 bases). V lost 2 bases, J lost 3 bases, and 11 bases lay in between. Germline V gene lookup returns CDR1 SGHRS and CDR2 YFSETQ. The CDR3 covers 14 residues. The CDR3 reads CASSFAGLDYGYTF. Written as DNA, the CDR3 is TGCGCCAGCAGCTTCGCAGGGCTGGACTATGGCTACACCTTC.

This clonotype has a count of ten or more. V usage is TRBV5-1 and J usage is TRBJ2-2, with 9 positions matching TRBD2. Germline CDR1 is SGHRS and CDR2 is YFSETQ. Trimming at V came to 7 bases and at J to 3 bases, leaving 7 bases not matched to a gene. The CDR3 is 15 residues long. CDR3 loop: CASSRAGGDTGELFF. The DNA of the CDR3 is TGCGCCAGCTCGCGAGCGGGAGGTGACACCGGGGAGCTGTTTTTT.

This clonotype was observed many times. The chain carries TRBV6-1 and TRBJ2-3; 7 bases match TRBD1. The germline gives CDR1 MNHNS, CDR2 SASEGT. The CDR3 sequence is 18 residues long. With 3 bases clipped from V and 0 bases from J, the junction kept 12 bases outside the gene matches. The CDR3 sequence is CASSDLTGRTSSTDTQYF. In DNA form, the CDR3 reads TGTGCCAGCAGTGATTTGACAGGGAGAACGTCTAGCACAGATACGCAGTATTTT.

Of note for this clonotype: This clone may be a read error of a much larger clone one base away. The V gene is TRBV9, the J gene TRBJ2-2; the match to TRBD1 covers 7 bases. This CDR3 is built from 17 residues. Germline V gene data show CDR1 as SGDLS and CDR2 as YYNGEE. This CDR3 is CARSVKSGTATHRELFF. The CDR3 nucleotides read TGTGCCCGCAGCGTAAAGTCCGGGACAGCGACTCATAGGGAGCTGTTTTTT.

Note on this clonotype: A read error may be the cause here, since a much bigger clone is one base away. This chain uses TRBV5-1 with TRBJ2-1, with D unresolved. Looked up from germline, CDR1 is SGHRS and CDR2 is YFSETQ. CDR3 length: 16 amino acids. The DNA of the CDR3 is TGCGCCAGCAGCTTGGTGCGCCCCGGCTCCCACAATGAGCAGTTCTTC. This encodes CASSLVRPGSHNEQFF.

This chain connects TRBV6-2 or TRBV6-3 to TRBJ2-3; D is undetermined. This CDR3 has 15 amino acids. Looked up from germline, CDR1 is MNHEY and CDR2 is SVGEGT. V was shortened by 2 bases and J by 2 bases, with 11 bases between the two germline ends. This CDR3 is CASSYGQPNTDTQYF. CDR3 nucleotides: TGTGCCAGCAGTTACGGCCAGCCTAACACAGATACGCAGTATTTT.

At least ten counts were recorded for this clonotype. V gene TRBV4-1 combines with J gene TRBJ1-2; D unresolved. The CDR3 sequence is 13 residues long. In germline, CDR1 is MGHRA, CDR2 YSYEKL. Trimming pared 1 base from V and 5 bases from J, leaving 8 bases between. The CDR3 loop is CASSQAVQYGYTF. CDR3 bases: TGCGCCAGCAGCCAAGCCGTCCAGTATGGCTACACCTTC.

This clonotype has a handful of counts. V is TRBV3-1 and J is TRBJ2-5; the D gene could be TRBD1 or TRBD2 (5 bases each). The germline V gene encodes CDR1 LGHDT and CDR2 YNNKEL (reference sequence). V lost 0 bases to trimming and J lost 1 base, with 12 bases between them. The CDR3 has 16 amino acids. The CDR3 is CASSQDFRGPQETQYF. In nucleotides, the CDR3 is TGTGCCAGCAGCCAAGATTTTCGGGGCCCCCAAGAGACCCAGTACTTC.

This clonotype occurred many times. The chain employs TRBV12-3 or TRBV12-4 and TRBJ1-2; possible D gene TRBD1, 5 bases. Trimming shortened V by 2 bases and J by 0 bases, and 10 bases separated the two germline ends. The CDR3 runs to 15 residues. The CDR3 here is CASSLWEGSNYGYTF. The DNA for the CDR3 is TGTGCCAGCAGTTTATGGGAGGGGTCTAACTATGGCTACACCTTC.

The table lists this clonotype with many counts. This chain links TRBV20-1 with TRBJ2-3; D is possibly TRBD2 (7 bases). CDR3 size: 12 residues. Per germline, CDR1 DFQATT and CDR2 SNEGSKA (reference sequence). V gave up 4 bases and J gave up 6 bases, with 11 bases separating them. The CDR3 here is CSAMKGGDTQYF. CDR3 DNA: TGCAGTGCTATGAAGGGGGGGGATACGCAGTATTTT.